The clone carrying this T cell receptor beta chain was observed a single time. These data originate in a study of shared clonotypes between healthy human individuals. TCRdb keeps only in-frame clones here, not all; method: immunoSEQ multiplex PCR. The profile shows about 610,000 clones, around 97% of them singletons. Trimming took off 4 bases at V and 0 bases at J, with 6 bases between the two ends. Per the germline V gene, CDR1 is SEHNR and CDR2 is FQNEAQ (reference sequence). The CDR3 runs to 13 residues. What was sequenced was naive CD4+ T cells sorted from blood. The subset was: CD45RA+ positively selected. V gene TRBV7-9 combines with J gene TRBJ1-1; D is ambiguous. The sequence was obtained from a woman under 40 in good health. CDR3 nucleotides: TGTGCCAGCAGCTGGGGTATGAACACTGAAGCTTTCTTT. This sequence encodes CASSWGMNTEAFF.